The clone carrying this T cell receptor (beta chain) turned up a few times. Under the authors' procedure: Cell counts per sample came from amplifying reference gene primers. Measured with immunoSEQ multiplex PCR; TCRdb has only the in-frame clones, and not every one. V, J and clone size derive from that table, while D and trimming were established from the DNA sequence. The sample lists 250,000 to 400,000 clones, roughly 85% seen once, with about 2% in the top ten. These data belong to a study of blood T cell repertoires in COVID-19. Sequenced sample: PBMCs or T cells enriched from blood (not recorded which). The receptor was derived from a woman in her twenties or thirties who had been exposed to COVID-19.

In nucleotides, the CDR3 is TGTGCCAGCAGCCCCGGGACAGGGCATTTTGGCTACACCTTC. Protein sequence: CASSPGTGHFGYTF. The chain is built from TRBV7-9 and TRBJ1-2, with 9 bases aligning to TRBD1. V was pared by 5 bases and J by 7 bases, with 8 bases of the junction left unmatched. Per germline, CDR1 SEHNR and CDR2 FQNEAQ (reference sequence). The CDR3 is 14 amino acids.